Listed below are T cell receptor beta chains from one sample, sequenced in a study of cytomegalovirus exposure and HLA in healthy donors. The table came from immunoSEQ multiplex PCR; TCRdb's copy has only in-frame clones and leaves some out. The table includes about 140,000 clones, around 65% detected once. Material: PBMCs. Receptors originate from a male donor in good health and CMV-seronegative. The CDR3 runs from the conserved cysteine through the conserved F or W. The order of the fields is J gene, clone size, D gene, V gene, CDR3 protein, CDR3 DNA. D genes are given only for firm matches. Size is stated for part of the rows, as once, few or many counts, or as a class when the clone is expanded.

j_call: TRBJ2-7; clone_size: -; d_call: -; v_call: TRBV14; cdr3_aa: CASSHGRSEQYF; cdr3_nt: TGTGCCAGCAGTCATGGGAGGTCCGAGCAGTACTTC
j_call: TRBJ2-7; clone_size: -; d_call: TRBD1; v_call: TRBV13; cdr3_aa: CASGKDRAYEQYF; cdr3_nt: TGTGCCAGCGGGAAAGACAGGGCTTACGAGCAGTACTTC
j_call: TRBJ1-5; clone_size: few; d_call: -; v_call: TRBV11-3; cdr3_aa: CASTAGGGSNQPQHF; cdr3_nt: TGTGCCAGCACCGCTGGGGGGGGTAGCAATCAGCCCCAGCATTTT
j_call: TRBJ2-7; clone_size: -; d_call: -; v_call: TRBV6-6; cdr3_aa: CASTTPIQGSNEQYF; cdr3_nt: TGTGCCAGCACTACACCGATCCAGGGGAGTAACGAGCAGTACTTC
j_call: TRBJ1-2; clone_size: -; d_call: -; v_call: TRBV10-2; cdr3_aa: CASGGGNNYGYTF; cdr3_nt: TGCGCCAGCGGGGGAGGAAACAACTATGGCTACACCTTC
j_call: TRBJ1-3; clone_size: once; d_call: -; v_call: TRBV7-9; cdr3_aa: CASSRELGNTIYF; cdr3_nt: TGTGCCAGCAGTCGAGAACTGGGAAACACCATATATTTT
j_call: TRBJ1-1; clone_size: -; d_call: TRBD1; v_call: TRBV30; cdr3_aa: CAWSTRTGWETEAFF; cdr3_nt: TGTGCCTGGAGTACCAGGACAGGGTGGGAAACTGAAGCTTTCTTT
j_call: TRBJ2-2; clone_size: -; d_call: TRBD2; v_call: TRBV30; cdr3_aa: CAWMSGSGGAIGELFF; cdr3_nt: TGTGCCTGGATGTCGGGTAGCGGGGGGGCTATCGGGGAGCTGTTTTTT
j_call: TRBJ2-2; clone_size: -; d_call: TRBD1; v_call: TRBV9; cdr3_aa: CASSNPRGLENPRDRVTGELFF; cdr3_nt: TGTGCCAGCAGCAATCCCCGTGGGTTGGAAAATCCCCGAGACAGGGTCACCGGGGAGCTGTTTTTT
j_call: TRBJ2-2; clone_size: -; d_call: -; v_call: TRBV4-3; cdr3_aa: CASSQEAGANTGELFF; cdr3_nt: TGCGCCAGCAGCCAAGAGGCCGGGGCGAACACCGGGGAGCTGTTTTTT
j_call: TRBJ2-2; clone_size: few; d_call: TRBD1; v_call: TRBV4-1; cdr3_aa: CASSQDWTGKNTGELFF; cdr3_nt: TGCGCCAGCAGCCAAGATTGGACAGGAAAGAACACCGGGGAGCTGTTTTTT
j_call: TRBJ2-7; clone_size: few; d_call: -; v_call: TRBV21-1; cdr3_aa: CASSKARKGRYGGYEQYF; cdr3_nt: TGTGCCAGCAGCAAAGCGCGAAAGGGGCGGTACGGGGGGTACGAGCAGTACTTC
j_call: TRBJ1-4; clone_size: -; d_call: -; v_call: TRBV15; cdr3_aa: CATSRGLTEKLFF; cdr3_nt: TGTGCCACCAGCAGGGGTTTGACGGAGAAACTGTTTTTT
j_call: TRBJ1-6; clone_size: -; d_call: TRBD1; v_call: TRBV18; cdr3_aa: CASSLNPGQGTSSYNSPLHF; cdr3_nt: TGTGCCAGCTCACTTAACCCGGGACAGGGCACTAGCTCCTATAATTCACCCCTCCACTTT
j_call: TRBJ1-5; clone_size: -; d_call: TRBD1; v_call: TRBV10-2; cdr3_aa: CATQPRTGGLATADNQPQHF; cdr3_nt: TGCGCCACCCAACCTAGGACAGGGGGCTTGGCGACTGCGGACAATCAGCCCCAGCATTTT
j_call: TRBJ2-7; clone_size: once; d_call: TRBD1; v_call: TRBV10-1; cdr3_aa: CASSEGTASYYEQYF; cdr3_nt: TGCGCCAGCAGTGAAGGGACAGCTAGCTATTACGAGCAGTACTTC
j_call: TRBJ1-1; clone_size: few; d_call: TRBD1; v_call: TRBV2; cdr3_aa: CASINDRGVDEAFF; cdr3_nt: TGTGCCAGCATAAACGACAGGGGTGTTGATGAAGCTTTCTTT
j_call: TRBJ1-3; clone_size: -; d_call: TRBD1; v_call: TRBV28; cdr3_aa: CASSLQTGAEGHF; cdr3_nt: TGTGCCAGCAGTTTGCAAACAGGGGCTGAGGGACATTTT
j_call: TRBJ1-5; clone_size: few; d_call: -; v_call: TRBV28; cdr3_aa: CASSLWGAGQPQHF; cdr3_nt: TGTGCCAGCAGTTTATGGGGGGCCGGTCAGCCCCAGCATTTT
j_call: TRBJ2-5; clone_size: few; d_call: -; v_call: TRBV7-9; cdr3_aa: CASSMTRRETQYF; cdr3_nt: TGTGCCAGCAGCATGACTAGGAGGGAGACCCAGTACTTC
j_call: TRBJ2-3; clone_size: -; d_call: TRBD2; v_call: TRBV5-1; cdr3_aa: CASSLASGGGTSTDTQYF; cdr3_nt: TGCGCCAGCAGCTTGGCGAGCGGGGGGGGGACTAGCACAGATACGCAGTATTTT
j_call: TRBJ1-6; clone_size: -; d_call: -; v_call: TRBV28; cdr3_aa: CASGQSYSPLHF; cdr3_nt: TGTGCCAGCGGGCAGTCCTATTCACCCCTCCACTTT
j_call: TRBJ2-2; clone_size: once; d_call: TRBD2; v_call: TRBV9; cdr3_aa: CASSSGLAGWSTGELFF; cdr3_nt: TGTGCCAGCAGCTCCGGACTAGCGGGGTGGAGCACCGGGGAGCTGTTTTTT
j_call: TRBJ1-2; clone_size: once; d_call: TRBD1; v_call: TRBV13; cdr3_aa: CASSLPTRQGGVAGNYGYTF; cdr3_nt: TGTGCCAGCAGCTTACCGACTCGTCAGGGGGGAGTAGCTGGCAACTATGGCTACACCTTC
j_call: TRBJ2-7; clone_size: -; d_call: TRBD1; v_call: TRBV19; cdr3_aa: CASGTASYEQYF; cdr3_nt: TGTGCCAGTGGGACAGCCTCCTACGAGCAGTACTTC
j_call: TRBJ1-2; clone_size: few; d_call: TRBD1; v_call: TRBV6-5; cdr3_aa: CASSPGTAANGYTF; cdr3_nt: TGTGCCAGCAGTCCGGGGACAGCAGCCAATGGCTACACCTTC
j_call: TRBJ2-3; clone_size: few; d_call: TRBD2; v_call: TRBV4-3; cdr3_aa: CASSQDNAGGLADTQYF; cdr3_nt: TGCGCCAGCAGCCAAGATAACGCGGGGGGGTTAGCAGATACGCAGTATTTT
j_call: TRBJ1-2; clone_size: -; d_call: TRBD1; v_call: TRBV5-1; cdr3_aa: CASSPEGQGDYGYTF; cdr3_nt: TGCGCCAGCAGCCCGGAGGGACAGGGGGATTATGGCTACACCTTC